This T cell receptor beta chain came from a study of cytomegalovirus exposure and HLA in healthy donors. This clone was recorded a few times. Its specificity is unknown. Other DNA sequences within the sample encode an identical CDR3. The study drew the donors from its 120-subject validation cohort, separate from the approximately 700-subject first cohort. Assay used: immunoSEQ multiplex PCR; TCRdb lists only in-frame clones, some missing. The table shows 150,000 to 200,000 clones, with 75% to 90% occurring only once. The V end lost 3 bases, the J end lost 1 base, and 7 bases lay between the germline ends. Germline lookup yields CDR1 MNHEY and CDR2 SMNVEV (reference sequence). The CDR3 is 14 amino acids. General study findings and limits: The tendency of first-cohort TCR clusters to co-occur in the 120 or so validation repertoires was the finding of a later analysis. There were 150 or so TCR beta chains listed as cytomegalovirus-associated. Most TCR sequences were rare, but some public TCRs occurred in many donors.

V is TRBV27 and J is TRBJ2-1; D remains ambiguous. Specimen: PBMCs. The origin of this receptor is a man aged 18 to 35 in good health and CMV-seropositive. CDR3 in DNA: TGTGCCAGCAGTTTCAGATTTTCCTACAATGAGCAGTTCTTC. Translated, it gives CASSFRFSYNEQFF.